The 15 T cell receptor beta chains given below trace back to one sample, sequenced in a study of CD8+ T cells in alopecia areata. TCR sequencing used cDNA made by reverse transcription of extracted RNA. This table comes from immunoSEQ multiplex PCR, and its TCRdb copy is limited to in-frame clones, with some not included. The sample lists more than 90,000 clones, over 60% occurring once. Sample: CD4+ T cells sorted from blood. Receptors originate from a human donor in good health.

V is TRBV5-8 and J is TRBJ1-1; no clear D. The germline CDR1 and CDR2 sequences are SGHTS and YDEGEE. CDR3 length: 13 residues. The V end was cut by 1 base, the J end by 2 bases, with 6 bases between. The CDR3 sequence is CASSLSVNTEAFF. In DNA form, the CDR3 reads TGTGCCAGCAGCTTGTCAGTTAACACTGAAGCTTTCTTT.

The J gene is TRBJ2-3, the V gene TRBV15; D is possibly TRBD2 (6 bases). The V end lost 0 bases, the J end lost 9 bases, and 10 bases lay between the germline ends. From germline, CDR1 is LNHNV and CDR2 YYDKDF (reference sequence). This CDR3 contains 13 residues. The CDR3: CATSRDLGGTQYF. The CDR3 DNA reads as TGTGCCACCAGCAGAGATCTTGGGGGGACGCAGTATTTT.

This chain links TRBV2 with TRBJ2-7, with 9 bases matching TRBD1. Germline V gene lookup returns CDR1 SNHLY and CDR2 FYNNEI. Trimming cost V 11 bases and J 5 bases; bases outside gene matches: 16. This CDR3 contains 15 residues. The CDR3 is CAPVSGGQGQHEQYF. DNA of the CDR3: TGTGCCCCAGTTTCCGGGGGACAGGGACAACACGAGCAGTACTTC.

V usage is TRBV29-1 and J usage is TRBJ1-6; 8 nucleotides match TRBD1. The CDR3 runs to 13 residues. CDR1 SQVTM and CDR2 ANQGSEA come from the germline V gene. J gave up 7 bases and V 8 bases, and 7 bases lay outside the gene matches. The CDR3: CSIRQGPNSPLHF. The CDR3, as DNA: TGCAGCATTAGACAGGGGCCGAATTCACCCCTCCACTTT.

This clone showed up just once. The CDR3 DNA reads TGTGCCAGCAGCTATGTAGCGGTAGGCTCCTACGAGCAGTACTTC. The encoded protein is CASSYVAVGSYEQYF. This chain joins TRBV7-2 and TRBJ2-7; D perhaps matches TRBD2 (6 bases). The CDR3 sequence is 15 residues long. The V end was cut by 4 bases, the J end by 0 bases, with 13 bases between. Looked up from germline, CDR1 is SGHTA and CDR2 is FQGNSA.

This clone was seen only a few times. The chain links TRBV19 to TRBJ2-5; D unclear. There are 14 residues in the CDR3. V was pared by 7 bases and J by 1 base, with 13 bases between. CDR1 LNHDA and CDR2 SQIVND come from the germline V gene (reference sequence). The CDR3 DNA reads TGTGCCAGTACCGACGGCGCGGCCCAAGAGACCCAGTACTTC. It codes for CASTDGAAQETQYF.

Only a few counts were recorded for this clone. The rearrangement links TRBV19 to TRBJ1-2, with 7 nucleotides matching TRBD1. CDR1 is LNHDA and CDR2 is SQIVND in the germline V gene (reference sequence). The CDR3 is 13 amino acids. After removal of 7 bases from V and 4 bases from J, the junction contained 6 bases not matched to a gene. The DNA for the CDR3 is TGTGCCAGTACCGAGGACAGGAGCTATGGCTACACCTTC. Translating it yields CASTEDRSYGYTF.

This clone was picked up a small number of times. The chain recombines TRBV29-1 with TRBJ1-2; D is perhaps TRBD1 (5 bases). The CDR3 covers 15 residues. V shed 0 bases and J shed 5 bases, with 16 bases lying between them. Germline V lookup: CDR1 SQVTM, CDR2 ANQGSEA. The CDR3 nucleotides read TGCAGCGTTGAAGAACGTGACCAGGGAGCGTATGGCTACACCTTC. It is translated as CSVEERDQGAYGYTF.

This clone was detected a few times. DNA of the CDR3: TGTGCCAGCAGCGTAGAGTATAGCAGAGCAGGGCTGCAGGCTTTCTTT. Amino acids: CASSVEYSRAGLQAFF. This chain uses TRBV7-8 with TRBJ1-1; perhaps TRBD1 as D (5 bases). The germline V and J ends were trimmed by 5 bases and 11 bases, with 27 bases remaining between them. Germline CDR1 is SGHVS and CDR2 is FQNEAQ. CDR3 size: 16 residues.

This sequence joins TRBV30 and TRBJ1-1; the match to TRBD1 covers 7 bases. The germline V gene encodes CDR1 GTSNPN and CDR2 SVGIG (reference sequence). CDR3 length equals 15 residues. With V trimmed by 2 bases and J by 1 base, 7 bases remained unmatched. CDR3 protein: CAWSWSGTENTEAFF. CDR3 nucleotides: TGTGCCTGGAGTTGGTCTGGGACAGAGAACACTGAAGCTTTCTTT.

Comments on this clone: Other DNA sequences within the sample encode an identical CDR3. The V and J genes are TRBV29-1 and TRBJ2-5, with 8 bases lining up with TRBD2. Trimming removed 3 bases from V and 2 bases from J; junction bases left unmatched: 2. This CDR3 spans 13 amino acids. CDR1 and CDR2 from the germline V gene are SQVTM and ANQGSEA. The CDR3 region has the DNA TGCAGCGTTGAGCGGGGGGCTCAAGAGACCCAGTACTTC. This gives the protein CSVERGAQETQYF.

This clone was counted a few times. The chain is built from TRBV7-2 and TRBJ2-5, with D unresolved. Trimming pared 5 bases from V and 3 bases from J, leaving 10 bases between. Germline V gives CDR1 SGHTA, CDR2 FQGNSA. The CDR3 covers 13 residues. CDR3 residues: CASSTRREETQYF. CDR3 nucleotides: TGTGCCAGCAGCACCCGGCGAGAAGAGACCCAGTACTTC.

This clone was seen more than once but under ten times. The V call is TRBV30, the J call TRBJ2-2; D is uncertain. This CDR3 is 12 amino acids long. The germline CDR1 and CDR2 sequences are GTSNPN and SVGIG (reference sequence). V gave up 3 bases and J gave up 5 bases, with 7 bases separating them. The CDR3 DNA reads as TGTGCCTGGAGCCGAGTTACCGGGGAGCTGTTTTTT. It translates to CAWSRVTGELFF.

On this clone: The same CDR3 arises from other DNA sequences in this sample as well. The chain joins TRBV7-6 to TRBJ1-1; D may be TRBD1 (5 bases). Trimming removed 5 bases from V and 0 bases from J, with 10 bases in between. The CDR3 sequence is 14 residues long. The germline CDR1 and CDR2 sequences are SGHVS and FNYEAQ. CDR3 region: CASSPGRVNTEAFF. DNA of the CDR3: TGTGCCAGCAGCCCGGGACGCGTGAACACTGAAGCTTTCTTT.

The chain joins TRBV4-1 to TRBJ2-1, with 11 bases lining up with TRBD1. This CDR3 is built from 16 residues. Germline values: CDR1 MGHRA, CDR2 YSYEKL. With V trimmed by 4 bases and J by 8 bases, 10 bases remained unmatched. The CDR3 here is CASSRTGGQGGHEQFF. CDR3 nucleotides: TGCGCCAGCAGCCGCACCGGGGGACAGGGGGGGCATGAGCAGTTCTTC.